This entry lists 8 T cell receptor beta chains sequenced from one sample in a study of vaccination and CD4 T cells after COVID-19. For these TCRs, the target antigens are not known. The treatment denotes: roughly ten-day PBMC culture with coronavirus spike peptide pools or control peptides (ViraFEST assay). At the Johns Hopkins FTIC core, DNA taken from cultured CD4+ T cells was sequenced by way of the Oncomine TCR Beta short-read assay. MiXCR, run by TCRdb on the PCR reads, gives a single entry per CDR3 protein. This table holds roughly 16,000 distinct CDR3 sequences, around 74% found once. The material sequenced was CD4+ T cells from blood, cultured in vitro. These receptors were obtained from a human donor who had recovered from COVID-19.

This sequence joins TRBV7-2 and TRBJ2-3; D might be TRBD2 (5 bases). The CDR3 is 14 residues long. The ends were cut back, 4 bases at V and 8 bases at J, with 16 bases in the middle. CDR1 is SGHTA, CDR2 FQGNSA, per germline. CDR3 in DNA: TGTGCCAGCAGCTCGGGCGGGCTAGATCCTACGCAGTATTTT. The encoded protein is CASSSGGLDPTQYF.

V is TRBV6-5 and J is TRBJ2-3; D is ambiguous. This CDR3 spans 13 amino acids. Germline CDR1 and CDR2: MNHEY and SVGAGI. Trimming shortened V by 4 bases and J by 1 base, and 6 bases separated the two germline ends. CDR3 bases: TGTGCCAGCAGTTTGATCGGCACAGATACGCAGTATTTT. Protein sequence: CASSLIGTDTQYF.

The chain is built from TRBV7-3 and TRBJ2-5; 8 bases map to TRBD2. The CDR3 runs 15 residues. With V trimmed by 0 bases and J by 4 bases, 4 bases remained unmatched. Germline V gene lookup returns CDR1 SGHTA and CDR2 FQGTGA. The CDR3 loop reads CASSLTGTRLETQYF. Here the CDR3 DNA reads TGTGCCAGCAGCTTAACGGGGACTAGACTAGAGACCCAGTACTTC.

The rearrangement uses TRBV5-6 and TRBJ2-7; 10 positions match TRBD1. The V gene end was trimmed by 4 bases and the J gene end by 5 bases; junction bases not matched to a gene: 6. The CDR3 spans 14 residues. The germline gives CDR1 SGHDT, CDR2 YYEEEE. CDR3 protein: CASSKPGQGHEQYF. The CDR3 nucleotides are TGTGCCAGCAGCAAACCGGGACAGGGGCACGAGCAGTACTTC.

J is TRBJ1-6 and V is TRBV7-2; D is unresolved. Trimming cost V 2 bases and J 5 bases, with 7 bases left between them. CDR1 is SGHTA, CDR2 FQGNSA, per germline. The CDR3 is made up of 14 amino acids. The CDR3 here is CASSLYRDNSPLHF. The DNA of the CDR3 is TGTGCCAGCAGCTTATATAGGGATAATTCACCCCTCCACTTT.

This clonotype occurred a few times. This chain joins TRBV20-1 and TRBJ2-3; D tentatively fits TRBD1 or TRBD2 (5 bases each). This CDR3 comprises 14 residues. The V gene lost 3 bases and the J gene lost 3 bases, with 13 bases spanning the gap. The germline CDR1 and CDR2 sequences are DFQATT and SNEGSKA (reference sequence). The CDR3: CSASRSWGTDTQYF. DNA of the CDR3: TGCAGTGCTAGTAGATCATGGGGGACAGATACGCAGTATTTT.

The genes are TRBV5-1 and TRBJ2-3, with TRBD2 matching over 11 bases. Germline trimming cut 4 bases from V and 6 bases from J; bases unmatched to any gene: 13. The CDR3 loop spans 17 amino acids. The germline V gene has CDR1 SGHRS and CDR2 YFSETQ. Here the CDR3 DNA reads TGCGCCAGCAGCCCGTTAGCGGGAGGGCGGTTTTGGGATACGCAGTATTTT. The encoded protein is CASSPLAGGRFWDTQYF.

About this clonotype itself: The junction shows a germline mismatch at one end, possibly a read error. The CDR3 region is CAISESMDGHTF. The CDR3 DNA is TGTGCCATCAGTGAGTCGATGGATGGCCACACCTTC. The V call is TRBV10-3, the J call TRBJ1-2; unclear D gene. The CDR3 loop spans 12 amino acids. Germline-derived CDR1 and CDR2 are ENHRY and SYGVKD.